This T cell receptor (beta chain) derives from a study of identical twins (dated by TCRdb to 2016 to 2018). The study in broad terms: TCR alpha and beta repertoires from monozygotic twins, unrelated adults of various ages and cord blood were deep-sequenced to test whether fetal clonotypes persist. To rule out contamination, replicate twin experiments were performed at different times with different library preparation protocols.

Libraries came from 5' RACE. Sequencing was carried out with an Illumina HiSeq 2000. Template switching introduced a universal primer binding site; the final cDNA contained a unique molecular identifier, enabling accurate counting of TCR cDNA molecules. Specific primers in the conserved constant-segment region were used to synthesize first-strand cDNA for TCR alpha and beta chains. To control for contamination, every cDNA library carried two barcodes: a SMART-Mk sample barcode plus Illumina barcodes. TruSeq adapter sequences along with Illumina sample barcodes were introduced in two successive PCR steps. The TCR alpha and beta cDNA libraries were sequenced on the Illumina HiSeq platform using custom primers. On the authors' methods: MiGEC was used to process raw reads and extract unique molecular identifiers, and MiXCR was used to find CDR3 positions. Recombination models were inferred per individual with the repgenHMM and IGoR tools using an EM algorithm. Shared clonotype analysis was performed with the tcR package in R, normalizing sharing by the product of cloneset sizes. To study raw recombination free of thymic and clonal selection effects, out-of-frame nonproductive sequences were analyzed. In TCRdb, the public reads were trimmed at Q25 with fastp and aligned with MiXCR, with productive beta chains retained. All rows with the same CDR3 protein become a single entry with the most common DNA and genes. The authors' filters were not applied to this entry. Recorded for this sample are some 570,000 distinct CDR3 sequences; about a fifth of them occurred a single time. Roughly 0.5% of the sample is held by the ten biggest clonotypes.

This clonotype was observed a handful of times. What antigen it recognizes has not been identified. No base quality information exists; no much larger clone differs at one position. Results the study describes overall, beyond this receptor: Zero-insertion analyses could be partly confounded by invariant T cells such as MAIT and iNKT, though diverse VJ usage argued against such confounding for most clonotypes. In beta out-of-frame sequences, excess twin sharing was weaker, because having fewer shared sequences lowered the signal-to-noise ratio. Out-of-frame TCR alpha sharing in monozygotic twins was systematically underestimated by recombination models, whereas sharing between unrelated individuals was in agreement with the recombination models. Compared with coincidental sharing between unrelated individuals, out-of-frame TCR alpha sequences shared between twins had an excess of sequences with low generation probability. Because the same donors could not be followed over many years, conclusions were based on cross-sectional statistical analysis. Abundant cord blood beta clonotypes had fewer insertions, young adult naive repertoires showed a similar but weaker trend, and memory repertoires showed no such trend.

Every donor was a healthy Caucasian. Three pairs of female monozygotic twins, all aged roughly 18 to 29 years, made up the twin cohort. CD4+ and CD8+ T cell populations were isolated with positive isolation kits from Invitrogen. V is shortened by 0 bases, J by 2 bases, and the region joining them spans 7 bases. From a lookup of the germline V gene (reference sequence), CDR1 and CDR2 are DFQATT and SNEGSKA. The CDR3 starts with the cysteine, ends with the phenylalanine, and has 13 residues. The retained sequence is limited to the CDR3, 39 bases, with the frame set at the first base. The same specimen was also included in a second study, on yellow fever vaccine responses in identical twins. As noted in the second study: According to the authors, in identical twins the way T cells responded to vaccination appeared partly convergent and partly personalized. In identical twins, the study followed T cell clones that responded to the vaccine with precision.

The rearranged segments are TRBV20-1 and TRBJ2-5; the D gene lacks a confident call. Specimen: CD4+ T cells sorted from blood. The TCR was taken from a woman aged 18-35 years in good health. The CDR3 protein is CSARDDPQETQYF. In nucleotide form, the sequence is TGCAGTGCTAGAGATGATCCACAAGAGACCCAGTACTTC.